This TCR beta chain appears in the sequencing data of a study of T cell changes during pregnancy in multiple sclerosis. Generated by immunoSEQ multiplex PCR, the TCRdb table keeps only in-frame clones and is missing some. The data contain 40,000 to 45,000 clones, about 91% of them singletons. CDR3 length equals 13 residues. Germline V CDR1 and CDR2: SEHNR, FQNEAQ (reference sequence). V gave up 5 bases and J gave up 10 bases; unmatched junction bases: 9. V usage is TRBV7-9 and J usage is TRBJ1-2, with 8 bases lining up with TRBD1. The source is a female donor in good health, enrolled as a control in a pregnancy study. The source material was CD4+ T cells from peripheral blood mononuclear cells, sampled in the second trimester of pregnancy. CDR3 residues: CASSRTGIGNYTF. CDR3 DNA: TGTGCCAGCAGCCGGACAGGGATTGGAAACTACACCTTC.